This T cell receptor (beta chain) was recorded in a study of molecular identifiers for immune sequencing clone quantification. This clonotype was observed a few times. In TCRdb, the PCR reads were re-called with MiXCR into one record per CDR3 protein. Of about 40,000 distinct CDR3 sequences in the sample, 24% were seen once. This CDR3 has 14 amino acids. CDR1 and CDR2 from the germline V gene are DFQATT and SNEGSKA (reference sequence). V was clipped by 3 bases and J by 0 bases, with 11 bases between them. V and J are TRBV20-1 and TRBJ1-1, with D possibly TRBD1 on 5 matching bases. What was sequenced was naive CD8+ T cells from blood, with Jurkat cell RNA spiked in. The sample's subset: FACS-sorted CD8+CD4-CCR7+CD45RA+ naive T cells. This clonotype was sampled from a human donor in good health. Some libraries in this study had Jurkat cell RNA spiked in. The CDR3 sequence: CSASFRVMNTEAFF. Here the CDR3 DNA reads TGCAGTGCTAGCTTCAGGGTTATGAACACTGAAGCTTTCTTT.